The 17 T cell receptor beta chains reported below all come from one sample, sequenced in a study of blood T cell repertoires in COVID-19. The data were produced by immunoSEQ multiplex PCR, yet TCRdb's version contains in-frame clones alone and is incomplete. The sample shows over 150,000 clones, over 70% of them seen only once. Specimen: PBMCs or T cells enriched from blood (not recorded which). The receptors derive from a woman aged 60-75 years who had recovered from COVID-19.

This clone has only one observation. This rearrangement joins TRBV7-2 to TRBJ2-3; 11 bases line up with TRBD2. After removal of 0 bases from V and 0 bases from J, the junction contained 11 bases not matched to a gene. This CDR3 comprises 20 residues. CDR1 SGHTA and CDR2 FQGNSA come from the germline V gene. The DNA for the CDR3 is TGTGCCAGCAGCTTAGCCCATAGCGGGGGGGCCAGGACTAGCACAGATACGCAGTATTTT. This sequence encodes CASSLAHSGGARTSTDTQYF.

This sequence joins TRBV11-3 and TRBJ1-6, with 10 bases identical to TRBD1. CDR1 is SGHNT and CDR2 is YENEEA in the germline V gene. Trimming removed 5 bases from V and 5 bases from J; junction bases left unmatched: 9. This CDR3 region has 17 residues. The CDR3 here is CASSQGTGDGDNSPLHF. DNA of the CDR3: TGTGCCAGCAGCCAAGGGACAGGGGACGGAGATAATTCACCCCTCCACTTT.

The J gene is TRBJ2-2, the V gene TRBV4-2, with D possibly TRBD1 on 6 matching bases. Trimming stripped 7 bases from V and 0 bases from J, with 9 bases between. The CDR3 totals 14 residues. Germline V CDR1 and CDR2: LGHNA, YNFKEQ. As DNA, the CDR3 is TGTGCCAGCACCGAGGGGGCGAACACCGGGGAGCTGTTTTTT. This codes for CASTEGANTGELFF.

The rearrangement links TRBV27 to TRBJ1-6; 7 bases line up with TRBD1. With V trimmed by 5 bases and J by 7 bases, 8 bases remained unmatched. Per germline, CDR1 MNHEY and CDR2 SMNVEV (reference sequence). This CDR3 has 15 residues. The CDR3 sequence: CASSVRTGVNSPLHF. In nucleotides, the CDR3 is TGTGCCAGCAGTGTCCGAACAGGGGTGAATTCACCCCTCCACTTT.

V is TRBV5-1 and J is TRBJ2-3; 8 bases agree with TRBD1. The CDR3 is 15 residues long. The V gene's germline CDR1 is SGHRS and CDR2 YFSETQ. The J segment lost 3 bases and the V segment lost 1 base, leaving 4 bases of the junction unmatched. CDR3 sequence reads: CASSLRGQETDTQYF. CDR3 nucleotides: TGCGCCAGCAGCTTGAGGGGACAGGAAACAGATACGCAGTATTTT.

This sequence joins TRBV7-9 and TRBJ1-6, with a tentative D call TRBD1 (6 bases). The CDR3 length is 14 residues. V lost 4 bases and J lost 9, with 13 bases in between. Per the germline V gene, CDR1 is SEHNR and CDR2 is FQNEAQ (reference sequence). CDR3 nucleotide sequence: TGTGCCAGCAGCTCACTGGGGACATCTTCACCCCTCCACTTT. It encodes CASSSLGTSSPLHF.

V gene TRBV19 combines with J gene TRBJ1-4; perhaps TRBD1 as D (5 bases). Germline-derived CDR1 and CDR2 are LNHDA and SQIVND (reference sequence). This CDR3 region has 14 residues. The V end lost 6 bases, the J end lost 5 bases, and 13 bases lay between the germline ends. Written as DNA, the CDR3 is TGTGCCAGTAGCCCGAGGGGAGGGAATGAAAAACTGTTTTTT. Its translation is CASSPRGGNEKLFF.

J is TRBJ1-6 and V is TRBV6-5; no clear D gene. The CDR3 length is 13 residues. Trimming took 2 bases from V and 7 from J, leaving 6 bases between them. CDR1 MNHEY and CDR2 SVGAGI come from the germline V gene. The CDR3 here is CASSYGENSPLHF. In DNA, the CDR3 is TGTGCCAGCAGTTACGGAGAGAATTCACCCCTCCACTTT.

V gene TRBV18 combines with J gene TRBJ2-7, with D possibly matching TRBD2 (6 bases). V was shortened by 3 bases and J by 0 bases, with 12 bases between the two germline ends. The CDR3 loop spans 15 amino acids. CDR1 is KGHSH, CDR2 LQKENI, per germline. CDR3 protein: CASSPRDGSSYEQYF. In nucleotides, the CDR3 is TGTGCCAGCTCACCCCGGGACGGGAGCTCCTACGAGCAGTACTTC.

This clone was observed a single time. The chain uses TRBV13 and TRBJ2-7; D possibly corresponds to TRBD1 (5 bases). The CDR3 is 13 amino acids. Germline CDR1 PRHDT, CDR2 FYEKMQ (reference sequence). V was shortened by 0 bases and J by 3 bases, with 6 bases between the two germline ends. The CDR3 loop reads CASSLGQGYEQYF. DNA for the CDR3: TGTGCCAGCAGCTTAGGGCAGGGCTACGAGCAGTACTTC. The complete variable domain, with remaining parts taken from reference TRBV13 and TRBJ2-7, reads AAGVIQSPRHLIKEKRETATLKCYPIPRHDTVYWYQQGPGQDPQFLISFYEKMQSDKGSIPDRFSAQQFSDYHSELNMSSLELGDSALYFCASSLGQGYEQYFGPGTRLTVT.

CDR3 in amino acids: CASGGAYNSPLHF. In DNA form, the CDR3 reads TGTGCCAGCGGGGGGGCGTATAATTCACCCCTCCACTTT. The chain uses TRBV2 and TRBJ1-6; TRBD1 is a possible D gene (6 bases). The CDR3 runs 13 residues. Trimming took off 8 bases at V and 4 bases at J, with 9 bases between the two ends. The V gene's germline CDR1 is SNHLY and CDR2 FYNNEI.

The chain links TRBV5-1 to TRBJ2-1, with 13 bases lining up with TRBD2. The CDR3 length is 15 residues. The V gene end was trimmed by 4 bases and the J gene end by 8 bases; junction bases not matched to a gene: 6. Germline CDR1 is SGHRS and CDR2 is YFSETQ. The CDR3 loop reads CASSGLAGAPDEQFF. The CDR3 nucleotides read TGCGCCAGCAGCGGACTAGCGGGGGCGCCGGATGAGCAGTTCTTC.

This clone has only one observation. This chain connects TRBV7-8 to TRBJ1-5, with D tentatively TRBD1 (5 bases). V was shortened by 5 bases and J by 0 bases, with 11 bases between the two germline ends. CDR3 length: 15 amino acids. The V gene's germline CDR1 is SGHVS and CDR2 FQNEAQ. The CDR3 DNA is TGTGCCAGCAGCCTCCGCCAGGGTAGCAATCAGCCCCAGCATTTT. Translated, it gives CASSLRQGSNQPQHF.

The CDR3 DNA sequence: TGTGCCAGCAGTTCCCCGTTGGCGGGGGGTAGTAACACCGGGGAGCTGTTTTTT. This gives the protein CASSSPLAGGSNTGELFF. The V call is TRBV9, the J call TRBJ2-2, with TRBD2 matching 8 bases. The CDR3 consists of 18 residues. The ends lost 5 bases at V and 2 bases at J; junction bases unmatched: 14. Germline V lookup: CDR1 SGDLS, CDR2 YYNGEE.

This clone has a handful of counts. The CDR3 region is CASSPTSGGGETQYF. The CDR3 region has the DNA TGCGCCAGCAGCCCGACTAGCGGGGGGGGAGAGACCCAGTACTTC. The chain employs TRBV5-1 and TRBJ2-5; TRBD2 aligns across 14 bases. CDR3 length equals 15 residues. Germline-derived CDR1 and CDR2 are SGHRS and YFSETQ. J gave up 4 bases and V 4 bases, and 3 bases lay outside the gene matches.

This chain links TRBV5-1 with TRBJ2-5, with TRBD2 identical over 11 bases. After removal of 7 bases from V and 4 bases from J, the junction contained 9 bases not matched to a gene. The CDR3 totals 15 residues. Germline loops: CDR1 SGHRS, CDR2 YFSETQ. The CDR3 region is CASSPVAGGGETQYF. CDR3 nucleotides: TGCGCCAGCTCGCCTGTAGCGGGGGGGGGAGAGACCCAGTACTTC.

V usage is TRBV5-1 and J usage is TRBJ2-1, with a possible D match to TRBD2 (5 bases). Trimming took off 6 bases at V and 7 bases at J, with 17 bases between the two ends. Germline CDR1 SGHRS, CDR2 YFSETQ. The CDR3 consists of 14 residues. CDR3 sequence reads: CASNLDGVVNEQFF. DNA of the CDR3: TGCGCCAGCAACCTTGACGGGGTAGTGAATGAGCAGTTCTTC.